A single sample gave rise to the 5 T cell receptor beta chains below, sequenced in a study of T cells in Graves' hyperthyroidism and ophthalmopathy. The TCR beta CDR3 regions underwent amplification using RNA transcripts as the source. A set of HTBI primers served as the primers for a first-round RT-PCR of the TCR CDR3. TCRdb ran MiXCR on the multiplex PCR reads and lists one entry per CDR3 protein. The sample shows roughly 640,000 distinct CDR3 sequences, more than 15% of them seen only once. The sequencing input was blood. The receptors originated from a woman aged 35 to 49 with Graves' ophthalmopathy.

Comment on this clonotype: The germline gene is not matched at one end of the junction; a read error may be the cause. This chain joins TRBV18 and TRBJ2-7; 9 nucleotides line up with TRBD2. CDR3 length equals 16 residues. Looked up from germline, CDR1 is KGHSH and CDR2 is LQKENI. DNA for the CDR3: TGTGCCAGCTCACCACGTGGTAGCGGGGGCTCCTACGCGCAGTACTTC. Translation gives CASSPRGSGGSYAQYF.

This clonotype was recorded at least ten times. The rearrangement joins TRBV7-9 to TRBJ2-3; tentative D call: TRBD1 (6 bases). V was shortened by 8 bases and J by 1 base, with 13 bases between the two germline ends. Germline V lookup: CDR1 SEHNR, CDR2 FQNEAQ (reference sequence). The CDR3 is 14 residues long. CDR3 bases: TGTGCCAGCGTACAGGGACGAGGCACAGATACGCAGTATTTT. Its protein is CASVQGRGTDTQYF. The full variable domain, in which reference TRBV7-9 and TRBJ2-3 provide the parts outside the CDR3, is DTGVSQNPRHKITKRGQNVTFRCDPISEHNRLYWYRQTLGQGPEFLTYFQNEAQLEKSRLLSDRFSAERPKGSFSTLEIQRTEQGDSAMYLCASVQGRGTDTQYFGPGTRLTVL.

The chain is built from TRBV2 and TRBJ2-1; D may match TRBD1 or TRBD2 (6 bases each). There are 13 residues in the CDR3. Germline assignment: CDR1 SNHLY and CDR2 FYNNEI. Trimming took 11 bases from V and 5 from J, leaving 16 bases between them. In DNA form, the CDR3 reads TGTGCCGCAGGGGCTAGCGAAAACAATGAGCAGTTCTTC. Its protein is CAAGASENNEQFF.

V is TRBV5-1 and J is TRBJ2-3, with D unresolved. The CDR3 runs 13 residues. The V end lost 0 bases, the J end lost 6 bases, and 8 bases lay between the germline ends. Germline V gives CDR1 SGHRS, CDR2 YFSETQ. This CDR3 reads CASSLARWDTQYF. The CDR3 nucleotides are TGCGCCAGCAGCTTGGCCCGTTGGGATACGCAGTATTTT.

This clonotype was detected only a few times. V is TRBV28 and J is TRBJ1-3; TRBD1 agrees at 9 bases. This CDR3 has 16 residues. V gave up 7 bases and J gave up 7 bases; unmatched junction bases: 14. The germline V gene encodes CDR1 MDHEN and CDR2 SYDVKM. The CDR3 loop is CASTSEGTGSRNTIYF. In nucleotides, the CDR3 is TGTGCCAGCACCTCGGAAGGGACAGGGAGTAGGAACACCATATATTTT.